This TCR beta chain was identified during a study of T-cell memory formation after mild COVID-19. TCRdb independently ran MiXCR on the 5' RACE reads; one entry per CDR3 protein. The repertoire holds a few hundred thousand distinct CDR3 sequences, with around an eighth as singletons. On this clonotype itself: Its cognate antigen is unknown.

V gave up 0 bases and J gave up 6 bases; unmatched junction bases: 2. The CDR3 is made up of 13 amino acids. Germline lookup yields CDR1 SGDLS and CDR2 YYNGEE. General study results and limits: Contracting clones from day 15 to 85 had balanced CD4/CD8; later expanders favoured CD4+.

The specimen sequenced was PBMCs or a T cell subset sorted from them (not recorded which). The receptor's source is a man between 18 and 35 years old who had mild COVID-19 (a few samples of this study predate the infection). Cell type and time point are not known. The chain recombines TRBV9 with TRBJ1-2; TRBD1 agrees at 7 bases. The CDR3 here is CASSVGGTDGYTF. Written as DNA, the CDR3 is TGTGCCAGCAGCGTAGGGGGGACAGATGGCTACACCTTC.